This TCR beta chain was retrieved from a study of CD8+CD57+ T cells in acquired aplastic anemia. The germline V and J ends were trimmed by 1 base and 4 bases, with 14 bases remaining between them. Germline V lookup: CDR1 SGHNT, CDR2 YENEEA. This CDR3 comprises 15 residues. Genomic DNA templated the TCR beta VDJ and CDR3 profiling. MiXCR was run by TCRdb on the reads, yielding one entry per CDR3 protein. Here the sample spans 130,000 or so distinct CDR3 sequences, more than 35% being singletons. General observations from the study: About 30 CD8+ CDR3 sequences occurred in both the patients and the controls. In CD8+ cells, Simpson's diversity showed no significant difference between patients and controls.

As for this clonotype: The antigen remains unidentified.

This clonotype was obtained from a human donor in good health, serving as a control. Material: sorted CD4+, CD8+, or CD8+CD57+ T cells (not recorded which) from PBMCs. The chain employs TRBV11-3 and TRBJ2-7; maybe TRBD2 (5 bases). The CDR3 DNA reads as TGTGCCAGCAGCTTAGTATCGGGGAACGAATACGAGCAGTACTTC. It specifies CASSLVSGNEYEQYF.